This T cell receptor (beta chain) comes out of a study of cytomegalovirus exposure and HLA in healthy donors (dated by TCRdb to between 2016 and 2019). At the level of the whole study: An earlier analysis of under 600 of the donors reported 250 to 300 Gb of sequence data and approximately 110 million unique TCR beta sequences from approximately 180 million T cells. Among around 400 genotyped donors of the cohort, an average of around 240,000 unique TCR beta nucleotide sequences were sequenced per donor, about a sixth of them non-productive. In a later analysis, previously published TCR beta repertoires from about 640 donors were re-analyzed and high-resolution HLA genotyping was added so that TCR occurrence patterns could be studied. Because of strong linkage in the cohort, roughly five DR-DQ haplotypes were treated as single units for association and clustering. The aim of the study was to test whether cataloging public T cell receptors could identify signatures of past pathogen exposure. High-throughput TCR immunosequencing, statistical association of individual TCRs with disease status, and machine learning were combined to predict cytomegalovirus infection status. Every repertoire in the discovery cohort had been generated on one and the same sequencing platform. Along with the approximately 650-subject first cohort, a separate validation cohort of 120 different subjects was used. An early release covering roughly 640 HLA-typed donors comprised 250 to 350 gigabases of sequencing data and around 80 million unique TCR sequences. Donor age, sex, ethnicity and CMV serostatus were collected together with the repertoire data. Typing coverage differed by locus: A, B, C, DRB1 and DQB1 were typed in about 629-640 donors, DQA1 in 500 to 550, DPA1 in over 600, and DPB1 in 400 to 480. Genome-wide SNP genotypes for about 60% of the roughly 670 donors were used in a later genetic analysis, which treated that subset as a discovery cohort. The later analysis used no new phenotypic data to find candidate immune exposures, relying instead on TCR beta sequences and their occurrence across donors. The study used immunosequencing to profile the T cell repertoires of 600 to 850 subjects and linked those repertoires to cytomegalovirus serostatus. Both class I and class II loci were covered by HLA typing, at four-digit resolution. An earlier analysis of roughly 580 of the donors used high-throughput TCR beta sequencing to judge whether each TCR beta V gene segment behaved as functional or pseudogenic. The genetic ancestry cluster associated with self-reported Caucasian donors included approximately 85% of the 300 to 400 genotyped donors.

Libraries were built with the immunoSEQ multiplex PCR assay. The multiplex PCR relied on a mix of 60 forward primers for TCR Vbeta segments and 13 reverse primers for TCR Jbeta segments. A multiplex PCR assay on genomic DNA amplified the CDR3 region of rearranged TCR beta genes. The amplified TCR beta libraries were sequenced on the Illumina HiSeq System as 87-base-pair reads. The source study handled its data this way. A later analysis tallied around 80 million unique TCR beta chains across the approximately 670 repertoires, and some 12 million of those chains were shared by two or more donors. To remove PCR and sequencing errors, raw reads were error-corrected and collapsed into unique sequences using a nearest-neighbor algorithm that merged closely related sequences. V, D and J gene segments were assigned by aligning CDR3 sequences to IMGT reference sequences. For a sequence to be retained, a match of at least six nucleotides to both a V gene segment and a J gene segment was required. Rearrangements were called productive when the CDR3 lacked stop codons and stayed in frame with V and J; all others were non-productive. CDR3 was defined according to IMGT convention as the region running from the second conserved V-encoded cysteine to the conserved J-encoded phenylalanine. The earlier analysis of 587 of the donors excluded sequences that lacked an unambiguous match to a single V gene segment. In an earlier analysis of approximately 590 of the donors, a V segment was called functional when productive rearrangements were above 56.7%, and segregating when the standard deviation between donors exceeded 5%. To diagnose cytomegalovirus status from the catalog of TCR beta chain sequences, a statistical classification framework was built. In a later analysis, V and J genes were assigned by comparing TCR nucleotide sequences against IMGT/GENE-DB human TR gene sequences. In a later analysis, CDR3 sequences and most-parsimonious VDJ recombination scenarios were assigned using the TCRdist pipeline. In a later analysis, each TCR beta chain was defined by its CDR3 amino acid sequence together with its V-gene family, and reads lacking a unique V-gene family were excluded. In a later analysis, nearly 600 highly shared, low-generation-probability nucleotide sequences were removed to address suspected cross-contamination and a sequencing artifact. In a later analysis, a clonal expansion index for each public chain was calculated from normalized within-repertoire ranks of inferred template counts. Generation probabilities in a later analysis came from a VDJ recombination model fitted to out-of-frame rearrangements, and those results were checked against IGoR. In a later analysis, hypergeometric tests were used to score TCR-TCR, TCR-HLA and TCR-CMV co-occurrence, with a repertoire-size bias correction applied to TCR pairs. False discovery rates were estimated in a later analysis by permuting HLA or CMV assignments 20 times. In a later analysis, co-occurring TCRs were grouped with DBSCAN, and TCRdist sequence similarity was added when clustering was performed within HLA-allele-positive subsets. Repertoires with fewer than 30,000 or more than 120,000 public chains, plus five repertoires with anomalous nucleotide sharing, were excluded from co-occurrence clustering. TCRdb obtained this table from immuneACCESS and retained in-frame rearrangements with V and J assigned. These tables miss some clones; where compared with another copy, unresolved V genes account for less than half of the shortfall, and the remainder is unexplained. V, J and clone size are taken as reported in that table, and D and trimming were inferred from the DNA itself. The sample table lists over 150,000 clones, approximately 81% of them with a count of one. 2.2% of the sample is taken by the ten largest.

The cohort was made up of 650 to 700 healthy bone marrow donors. All cohort members were sampled while nominally healthy, although unrecorded immune exposures were likely present. The donor was CMV seronegative and belonged to the group of approximately 320 seronegative cohort members. Each donor provided a peripheral blood sample, and peripheral blood mononuclear cells were used for TCR beta sequencing. The Qiagen DNeasy Blood Extraction Kit was used to extract genomic DNA from the blood cell samples. On the study overall, not on this receptor specifically: A further reported finding was that TCR beta sequences accurately predicted the HLA-A and HLA-B alleles for most subjects in the first cohort. Correlated functional status among segregating V segments might reflect linkage disequilibrium, but an unknown experimental factor could not be ruled out. The classifier was reported to diagnose cytomegalovirus status with high specificity and sensitivity in both the original cohort and the validation cohort. The earlier analysis of approximately 590 of the donors excluded roughly 16 rarely observed V segments, including chromosome 9 orphons, because counts were too low. The study gave a list of roughly 150 TCR beta chains associated with cytomegalovirus. A later analysis associated around 16,000 TCR beta sequences with specific HLA alleles at a false discovery rate of 0.05. In vitro tests confirmed that three of the cytomegalovirus-associated TCR beta chains recognize cytomegalovirus antigens. The authors suggested that the approach could potentially be extended to other disease states and immunological phenotypes. In a later analysis, HLA-associated TCR beta chains showed more clonal expansion and lower generation probabilities than non-associated chains that were equally common. The 87-base-pair reads could not distinguish some IMGT-functional V segments, including TRBV6-2 and TRBV6-3, so those segments were excluded. Sequencing depth was assumed to be roughly uniform across donors in the presence/absence analyses, though that assumption may not hold. In a later analysis, TCR association rates were found to vary across HLA loci, with the most associated TCRs seen for DRB1 alleles and the fewest for HLA-C alleles. HLA typing was unavailable for some donors at each locus, so association tests used only the typed subset. This cohort had only TCR beta chains sequenced, and the lack of alpha or paired-chain data limited which features could be detected. In a later genetic analysis, fewer N-insertions in productive TCRs were reported among donors in an Asian-associated ancestry cluster than the roughly 640-donor mean. Several of the top co-occurrence clusters appeared to be linked to parvovirus B19, influenza, CMV and Epstein-Barr virus, according to a later analysis. V-gene and J-gene trimming of TCR beta chains was associated with a missense DCLRE1C variant in a later genetic analysis, and the association was replicated in an independent cohort. Strong co-occurrence of HLA alleles, especially DR and DQ, made assigning TCR associations to individual alleles difficult. While some public TCRs were present in many individuals, most TCR sequences turned up only very rarely across donors. A cluster of highly shared sequence variants was judged likely to be a technical artifact of the sequencing pipeline. In an earlier analysis of 587 of the donors, most TCR beta V segments were observed in productive rearrangements about 90% or about 30% of the time, broadly matching IMGT annotations. According to a later analysis, most CMV-associated TCR beta chains appeared to be HLA-restricted, and the HLA associations seemed to be driven largely by CMV exposure. Immune exposure information for the cohort was limited to CMV serostatus.

The germline V end is reduced by 8 bases and the J end by 4 bases; junction bases left unmatched: 9. From the germline V gene, CDR1 is SQVTM and CDR2 is ANQGSEA. The CDR3 starts with the cysteine, ends with the phenylalanine, and has 13 residues. Just the 39-base CDR3 DNA is kept, in frame starting at base 1. Notes on this clone: The antigen it binds to is not known. No qualities accompany the bases; no much larger clone lies one base away.

The sequenced material came from PBMCs. The receptor's source is a woman in her thirties in good health and CMV-seronegative. In this chain, TRBV29-1 is recombined with TRBJ1-2, and 8 junction bases match TRBD1. The CDR3 region has the sequence CSTRTGQGYGYTF. The nucleotides are TGCAGCACTCGGACAGGGCAGGGCTATGGCTACACCTTC. The reference TRBV29-1 and TRBJ1-2 proteins fill in what lies around the CDR3, so the full variable domain reads SAVISQKPSRDICQRGTSLTIQCQVDSQVTMMFWYRQQPGQSLTLIATANQGSEATYESGFVIDKFPISRPNLTFSTLTVSNMSPEDSSIYLCSTRTGQGYGYTFGSGTRLTVV.